This T cell receptor (beta chain) was identified in a study of blood T cell repertoires in COVID-19 (dated by TCRdb to 2020 to 2022). About the investigation overall: Samples from collaborators originated in the United States, Italy and Spain and spanned both the acute and convalescent phases of COVID-19. The material from the prospective study consisted of cDNA or gDNA derived from T cells, B-cell-depleted T cells, or PBMCs. Deeply sampled blood TCRbeta repertoires from subjects exposed to, actively infected with, or recovered from COVID-19 were included in the dataset. The repertoires were made available in a free public database intended to serve as a resource for research on the immune response to SARS-CoV-2. The samples were drawn from the first 160 participants of the ongoing ImmuneRACE study and from over a thousand subjects provided by 6 global collaborators. A de-identified subject ID, COVID-19 status, age in years and sex were almost always included in the sample metadata. HLA class I and class II types, where available, came from metadata supplied by the sample provider rather than from assay-based typing. The paper as a whole reports these results and caveats: The amount of clinical and demographic metadata varied by source and participant and was provided uncurated.

The collaborating institutions used their own protocols to collect whole blood in K2EDTA tubes. Collaborator samples were shipped for TCRbeta analysis as frozen whole blood, isolated PBMCs, or DNA extracted from either sample type. The immunoSEQ Assay, a bias-controlled multiplex PCR, was used to amplify TCRbeta CDR3 regions from genomic DNA. The study's processing was this. The number of nucleated cells in each sample was estimated by amplification of reference gene primers within the assay. Sequence reads were collapsed and filtered to measure the absolute abundance of every unique TCRbeta CDR3 rearrangement. For each sample, productive Simpson clonality was calculated as the square root of Simpson's diversity index across productive rearrangements. TCRdb limited this immuneACCESS table to in-frame rearrangements with V and J called. A share of clones is missing; checked studies link under half to unresolved V genes, and the rest is unexplained. V, J and clone size derive from that table, while D and trimming were established from the DNA sequence. Here the sample has about 89,000 clones; 75% to 90% occur a single time. The top ten constitute around 14% of the sample.

As to this clone: Its target antigen remains unknown. Qualities for individual bases were not recorded, and no much larger clone is one base off.

The CDR3 goes from the cysteine to the phenylalanine over 12 residues. Only the CDR3 DNA stays, 36 bases, in frame from base 1. V is clipped by 2 bases and J by 6 bases, and the sequence between their germline boundaries is 7 bases long. Based on the germline V gene, the CDR1 and CDR2 sequences are MNHEY and SVGAGI. The TCR sequence derives from a male donor with acute or convalescent COVID-19. Sequencing input: peripheral blood. The rearranged segments are TRBV6-5 and TRBJ1-1; no D gene can be assigned with confidence. The CDR3 sequence is CASSYSHAEAFF. The DNA sequence is given as TGTGCCAGCAGTTACAGCCACGCTGAAGCTTTCTTT.